In its sample, the clone carrying this T cell receptor beta chain was seen a few times. Its antigen is not known. cDNA libraries for TCR alpha and TCR beta, carrying sample barcodes and UMIs, came from 5'RACE with constant-segment primers. TCRdb reprocessed the 5' RACE reads with MiXCR, giving one entry per CDR3 protein. The sample yields about 200,000 distinct CDR3 sequences, over 9% seen once. This record belongs to a study of T-cell memory formation after mild COVID-19. Across the whole study: Among the donors, TCR clusters were largely specific to each donor.

Findings of the study overall: A second wave expanding day 15 to 37 was CD4+-biased; contracting clones were balanced.

CDR3 length: 14 residues. CDR1 is DFQATT, CDR2 SNEGSKA, per germline (reference sequence). Trimming removed 0 bases at V and 0 bases at J, with 9 bases between. The clonotype comes from a man aged 18 to 30 who had mild COVID-19 (a few samples of this study predate the infection). Cell type and time point are not known. Sample: PBMCs or a T cell subset sorted from them (not recorded which). The genes are TRBV20-1 and TRBJ2-7; D gene ambiguous. In nucleotides, the CDR3 is TGCAGTGCTAGAGATCCGCGTAGCTCCTACGAGCAGTACTTC. Protein product: CSARDPRSSYEQYF.